This TCR beta chain was sequenced in a study of cytomegalovirus exposure and HLA in healthy donors. Looking at the study overall: The use of the same platform for the 95 to 150 validation repertoires and the 600 to 700 first-cohort repertoires was reported by a later analysis. Study-wide results and limits: Most TCR sequences were rare, but some public TCRs occurred in many donors. In vitro confirmation showed a few CMV-associated chains to be CMV antigen specific.

A remark on this clone: Antigen specificity is unknown.

The method was immunoSEQ multiplex PCR; TCRdb's version includes in-frame clones alone and lacks a portion of them. The sample lists a few hundred thousand clones, 86% occurring once. The CDR3 is 15 residues long. Trimming removed 6 bases at V and 4 bases at J, with 19 bases between. Looked up from germline, CDR1 is SGDLS and CDR2 is YYNGEE. This rearrangement joins TRBV9 to TRBJ2-5, with no clear D. The clonotype was recovered from a woman aged 18-29 years in good health and CMV-seronegative. The sequenced sample was PBMCs. The CDR3 is CASTSTVAVGETQYF. CDR3 bases: TGTGCCAGCACCTCGACCGTAGCAGTTGGAGAGACCCAGTACTTC.